Sequencing of this T cell receptor (beta chain) was carried out in a study of radiation and T cells in renal cell carcinoma. The sample's time point: blood 4 weeks post-SBRT, at nephrectomy. Treatment meaning: 15 Gy SBRT to primary tumor, nephrectomy 4 weeks later. Nephrectomy followed 15 Gy stereotactic body radiation by 4 weeks. Radiation-treated patients gave blood at baseline, week 2 and week 4. The sample holds a few counts of this clone. Its antigen is not identified. The CDR3 extends over 13 amino acids. Germline loops: CDR1 MNHEY, CDR2 SVGAGI. The V and J ends lost 5 bases and 4 bases respectively, with 9 bases between them. Broader study findings: Baseline intratumoral clonotype presence is unknown without pretreatment biopsies. From baseline, blood top tumor clonotypes peaked at 2 weeks post-radiation.

Assay used: immunoSEQ multiplex PCR; TCRdb lists only in-frame clones, some missing. The top ten clones hold 2.4% of a sample with more than 60,000 clones, less than 85% of them seen once. The starting material was blood, obtained from a patient whose treatment included radiotherapy and nephrectomy. The receptor was derived from a woman aged 55-69 years with renal cell carcinoma. The chain couples TRBV6-5 to TRBJ1-3; TRBD1 might be the D (5 bases). The CDR3, as DNA: TGTGCCAGCAGTCCCCGGGGGGGAAACACCATATATTTT. Translating it yields CASSPRGGNTIYF.